This T cell receptor (beta chain) was documented in a study of CD8 T cells in ankylosing spondylitis. CDR1 is DFQATT and CDR2 is SNEGSKA in the germline V gene (reference sequence). This CDR3 is 14 amino acids long. Trimming stripped 0 bases from V and 1 base from J, with 7 bases between. Study-wide results and limits: The disease-linked clones had a CD8+ phenotype and low blood frequencies. Earlier studies detected some motif variants in reactive arthritis synovial fluid and blood. What seemed typical of ankylosing spondylitis blood was a TCR beta motif built from under 10 highly homologous variants.

This clonotype was seen many times. What it recognizes is unknown. Preparation of TCR beta libraries was done by quantitative 5'-RACE with molecular barcodes. TCRdb reanalysed the 5' RACE reads using MiXCR and keeps one entry per CDR3 protein. Among about 500,000 distinct CDR3 sequences listed, roughly 12% were seen once. Sequencing was carried out using blood, either unsorted or a sorted T cell fraction (not recorded which). This TCR was recovered from a male donor with ankylosing spondylitis. The chain joins TRBV20-1 to TRBJ1-5; D remains ambiguous. The CDR3 is CSARDYRSNQPQHF. The CDR3 nucleotides read TGCAGTGCTAGAGATTACCGGAGCAATCAGCCCCAGCATTTT.